The entry below gives a single T cell receptor beta chain sequence along with its context. These data originate in a study of T cells after posttransplantation cyclophosphamide. Controls had myeloablative marrow grafts with methotrexate and calcineurin inhibitor, sampled at 1 year. TCRdb's copy holds only in-frame clones and misses some; the assay was immunoSEQ multiplex PCR. The sample lists about 16,000 clones, roughly 85% occurring once. The origin of this receptor is a female patient aged 18-30 years who received an allogeneic stem cell transplant from an unrelated donor, was CMV-positive, and had acute and chronic GVHD. Some T cells may be graft donor cells. This sample comprised PBMCs, obtained after allogeneic stem cell transplant with calcineurin inhibitor and methotrexate.

CDR3 DNA: TGTGCCTGGAGTCGGACAGGGCCAAGGTTCTTC. Its translation is CAWSRTGPRFF. J is TRBJ2-1 and V is TRBV30; TRBD1 aligns across 8 bases. This CDR3 spans 11 amino acids. The J segment lost 15 bases and the V segment lost 2 bases, leaving 6 bases of the junction unmatched. Germline CDR1 GTSNPN, CDR2 SVGIG (reference sequence).